The source of this T cell receptor (beta chain) is a study of shared clonotypes between healthy human individuals. The CDR3 runs 14 residues. The germline V gene encodes CDR1 SQVTM and CDR2 ANQGSEA. Trimming took off 5 bases at V and 3 bases at J, with 15 bases between the two ends. Genomic DNA per cell subset filled all wells of several immunoSEQ plates. Generated by immunoSEQ multiplex PCR, the TCRdb table keeps only in-frame clones and is missing some. The table includes about 2.3 million clones, 85% to 95% detected once. The gene calls are TRBV29-1 and TRBJ2-3; D gene ambiguous. This sequence originates from a man aged 18 to 30 in good health. Some clones in this sample may be carry-over from other donors' samples. Sample: naive CD4+ T cells from PBMCs. Specified subset: CD45RA+ positively selected. CDR3 region: CSVTSTIGTDTQYF. In DNA, the CDR3 is TGCAGCGTTACCTCGACAATCGGGACAGATACGCAGTATTTT.